Presented here are 14 T cell receptor beta chains from one specimen sequenced in a study of T cells after yellow fever vaccination. TCRdb re-analysed the 5' RACE reads in MiXCR, keeping a single row per CDR3 protein. This table holds 250,000 to 300,000 distinct CDR3 sequences, over 10% found once. The source material was CD4+ T cells sorted from PBMCs, sampled 45 days after the yellow fever booster vaccination. The receptors shown here come from a man between 25 and 39 years old who received the YFV17D yellow fever vaccine.

This clonotype was observed a handful of times. This sequence joins TRBV5-1 and TRBJ2-2; no firm D call. V was shortened by 1 base and J by 2 bases, with 6 bases between the two germline ends. This CDR3 has 14 amino acids. The V gene's germline CDR1 is SGHRS and CDR2 YFSETQ. CDR3 sequence reads: CASSLSQNTGELFF. The CDR3 nucleotides are TGCGCCAGCAGCTTGTCGCAAAACACCGGGGAGCTGTTTTTT.

This clonotype was observed a few times. The CDR3 is CASSPSRNRVGQETQYF. The CDR3 DNA reads as TGTGCCAGCAGCCCAAGCAGAAACAGGGTGGGACAAGAGACCCAGTACTTC. The gene calls are TRBV7-7 and TRBJ2-5; perhaps TRBD1 as D (6 bases). CDR1 is SSHAT, CDR2 FNYEAQ, per germline (reference sequence). This CDR3 is 17 amino acids long. The V and J ends lost 5 bases and 2 bases respectively, with 21 bases between them.

In the case of this clonotype: This sequence may be a read error, since a much larger clone differs from it by one base. The J gene is TRBJ1-2, the V gene TRBV7-2; 7 nucleotides align to TRBD1. Trimming at V came to 1 base and at J to 4 bases, leaving 6 bases not matched to a gene. CDR3 length: 15 amino acids. Germline lookup yields CDR1 SGHTA and CDR2 FQGNSA. The CDR3 coding sequence is TGTGCCAGCAGCTTAGAAGGGGGCGGCTGCTATGGCTACACCTTC. Translating gives CASSLEGGGCYGYTF.

The chain recombines TRBV5-1 with TRBJ2-1, with D perhaps TRBD1 or TRBD2 (5 bases each). CDR3 length equals 16 residues. Germline V gene lookup returns CDR1 SGHRS and CDR2 YFSETQ. The V and J ends lost 0 bases and 4 bases respectively, with 14 bases between them. This CDR3 reads CASSLEGSLGYNEQFF. Written as DNA, the CDR3 is TGCGCCAGCAGCTTGGAGGGGAGTTTGGGTTACAATGAGCAGTTCTTC.

On this clonotype itself: Sequence at one end of the junction differs from germline and may be a read error. This chain connects TRBV9 to TRBJ2-7, with D perhaps matching TRBD2 (6 bases). The CDR3 consists of 14 residues. The germline CDR1 and CDR2 sequences are SGDLS and YYNGEE. Here the CDR3 reads CATSVGFGRSRQYF. CDR3 DNA sequence: TGTGCCACCAGCGTAGGTTTTGGGAGGAGCAGGCAGTACTTC.

This clonotype was seen more than once but under ten times. The rearrangement joins TRBV9 to TRBJ2-1; D might be TRBD1 or TRBD2, each matching 5 bases. The germline gives CDR1 SGDLS, CDR2 YYNGEE. CDR3 size: 14 residues. V shed 4 bases and J shed 6 bases, with 14 bases lying between them. For the CDR3, the DNA is TGTGCCAGCAGCTCCCGGGACCCCTCCAATGAGCAGTTCTTC. Its protein product is CASSSRDPSNEQFF.

The chain uses TRBV7-9 and TRBJ1-1; a possible D gene is TRBD1 (5 bases). Germline V CDR1 and CDR2: SEHNR, FQNEAQ (reference sequence). The CDR3 contains 14 residues. V was pared by 5 bases and J by 5 bases, with 15 bases between. The CDR3 loop is CASSLQQGCTEAFF. The CDR3, as DNA: TGTGCCAGCAGCCTCCAGCAGGGTTGTACTGAAGCTTTCTTT.

The chain recombines TRBV30 with TRBJ2-1; D is possibly TRBD1 or TRBD2 (5 bases each). Germline CDR1 and CDR2: GTSNPN and SVGIG (reference sequence). This CDR3 comprises 15 residues. The V gene lost 4 bases and the J gene lost 8 bases, with 21 bases spanning the gap. DNA of the CDR3: TGTGCCTGGAACCCCGGGACGAGGTACAGCGATGAGCAGTTCTTC. Its translation: CAWNPGTRYSDEQFF.

This clonotype was found a few times. The rearrangement joins TRBV7-2 to TRBJ2-7; 9 bases align to TRBD2. Germline values: CDR1 SGHTA, CDR2 FQGNSA. The CDR3 has 13 residues. With V trimmed by 7 bases and J by 3 bases, 4 bases remained unmatched. CDR3 DNA: TGTGCCAGCACCTCGACTAGCGGCTACGAGCAGTACTTC. Its protein product is CASTSTSGYEQYF. The whole variable domain, remainder taken from reference TRBV7-2 and TRBJ2-7, is GAGVSQSPSNKVTEKGKDVELRCDPISGHTALYWYRQSLGQGLEFLIYFQGNSAPDKSGLPSDRFSAERTGGSVSTLTIQRTQQEDSAVYLCASTSTSGYEQYFGPGTRLTVT.

This chain joins TRBV5-1 and TRBJ2-7, with 7 bases identical to TRBD1. The CDR3 has 15 amino acids. Germline CDR1 and CDR2: SGHRS and YFSETQ. Germline trimming cut 0 bases from V and 5 bases from J; bases unmatched to any gene: 8. The CDR3 DNA sequence: TGCGCCAGCAGCTTGGCCGGCAGGGGGAATGACGAGCAGTACTTC. This translates into CASSLAGRGNDEQYF.

The V and J genes are TRBV29-1 and TRBJ2-3; 11 bases match TRBD2. V shed 5 bases, J shed 8 bases, and the junction held 6 bases outside the gene matches. The CDR3 is 13 residues long. CDR1 and CDR2 from the germline V gene are SQVTM and ANQGSEA. CDR3 sequence reads: CSVQTLAGGTQYF. CDR3 nucleotide sequence: TGCAGCGTTCAGACCCTAGCGGGGGGTACGCAGTATTTT.

The CDR3 DNA reads TGCAGTGCTAGAGACCCAGGTGGTGGCTCCAATGAGCAGTTCTTC. Translated, it gives CSARDPGGGSNEQFF. The rearrangement uses TRBV20-1 and TRBJ2-1; D gene ambiguous. Trimming took 0 bases from V and 6 from J, leaving 15 bases between them. Germline CDR1 DFQATT, CDR2 SNEGSKA (reference sequence). This CDR3 has 15 amino acids.

This clonotype has just a few counts. The chain recombines TRBV3-1 with TRBJ1-1; D is possibly TRBD1 (6 bases). The CDR3 is made up of 14 amino acids. The V end lost 3 bases, the J end lost 2 bases, and 10 bases lay between the germline ends. Per germline, CDR1 LGHDT and CDR2 YNNKEL (reference sequence). The chain's CDR3 is CASSQVTGNTEAFF. Here the CDR3 DNA reads TGTGCCAGCAGCCAGGTGACAGGAAACACTGAAGCTTTCTTT.

The rearrangement uses TRBV6-5 and TRBJ2-7, with TRBD2 as a possible D gene (5 bases). Germline CDR1 MNHEY, CDR2 SVGAGI. The CDR3 sequence is 15 residues long. Trimming removed 6 bases from V and 7 bases from J, with 22 bases in between. In nucleotides, the CDR3 is TGTGCCAGCAGGCGAGGAGCGGCCGGAGGTGGGGAGCAGTACTTC. Amino acids: CASRRGAAGGGEQYF.